This record concerns one T cell receptor (beta chain) sequence. The antigen is not known. PCR involved 60 Vbeta and 13 Jbeta primers. As originally analysed: Later analysis identified 65 million to 80 million unique TCR beta chains, some 10 million shared. Repertoires were generated with immunoSEQ multiplex PCR, while TCRdb's copy carries only in-frame clones and drops some. The V and J calls and clone size are taken from that table; D and trimming were inferred from the DNA. The sample contains more than 95,000 clones, around 80% of which appear only once. Trimming removed 6 bases from V and 0 bases from J, with 17 bases in between. The CDR3 totals 16 residues. The germline V gene has CDR1 KGHSH and CDR2 LQKENI. This record belongs to a study of cytomegalovirus exposure and HLA in healthy donors. General study points: Most CMV-associated TCR beta chains were later found to appear HLA-restricted. A later analysis linked a missense DCLRE1C variant to TCR beta V- and J-gene trimming. One cluster of highly shared sequence variants probably arose as a sequencing artifact.

The sequence was obtained from a man aged 45-65 years in good health and CMV-seronegative. The sequenced sample consisted of PBMCs. The chain carries TRBV18 and TRBJ1-1, with a possible D match to TRBD1 (5 bases). CDR3 coding DNA: TGTGCCAGCTCCCCTCGGGGGATACAGATGAACACTGAAGCTTTCTTT. Protein: CASSPRGIQMNTEAFF.